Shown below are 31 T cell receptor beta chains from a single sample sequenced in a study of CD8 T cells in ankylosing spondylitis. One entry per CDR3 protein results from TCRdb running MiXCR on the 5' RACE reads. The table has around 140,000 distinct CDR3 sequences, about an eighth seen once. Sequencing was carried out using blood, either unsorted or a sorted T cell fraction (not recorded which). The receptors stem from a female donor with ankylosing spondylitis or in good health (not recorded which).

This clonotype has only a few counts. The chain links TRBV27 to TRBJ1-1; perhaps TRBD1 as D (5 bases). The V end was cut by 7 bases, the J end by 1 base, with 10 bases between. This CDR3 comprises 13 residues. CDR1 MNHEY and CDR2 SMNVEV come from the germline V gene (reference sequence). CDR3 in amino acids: CASTPGPNTEAFF. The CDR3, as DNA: TGTGCCAGCACACCGGGGCCGAACACTGAAGCTTTCTTT.

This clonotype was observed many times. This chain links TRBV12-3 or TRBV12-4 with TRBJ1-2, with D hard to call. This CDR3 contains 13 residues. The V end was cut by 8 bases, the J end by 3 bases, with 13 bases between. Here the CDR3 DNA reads TGTGCCAGCGGATTAGAGGTGTACTATGGCTACACCTTC. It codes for CASGLEVYYGYTF.

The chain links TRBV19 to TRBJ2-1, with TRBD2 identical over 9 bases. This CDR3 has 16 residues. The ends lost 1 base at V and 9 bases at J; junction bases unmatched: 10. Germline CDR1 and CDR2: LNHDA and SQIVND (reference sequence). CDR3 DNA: TGTGCCAGTAGTATAGCCGGGAGCGGGAGGCGGTTTGAGCAGTTCTTC. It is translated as CASSIAGSGRRFEQFF.

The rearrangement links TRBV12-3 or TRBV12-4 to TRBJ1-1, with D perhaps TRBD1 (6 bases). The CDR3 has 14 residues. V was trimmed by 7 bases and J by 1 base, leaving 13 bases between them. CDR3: CASTLQGSNTEAFF. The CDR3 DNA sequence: TGTGCCAGCACCTTACAGGGTTCGAACACTGAAGCTTTCTTT.

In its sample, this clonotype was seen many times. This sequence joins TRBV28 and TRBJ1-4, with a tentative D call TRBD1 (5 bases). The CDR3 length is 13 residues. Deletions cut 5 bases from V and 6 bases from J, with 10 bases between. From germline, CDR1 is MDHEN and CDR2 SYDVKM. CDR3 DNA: TGTGCCAGCAGTCGACAGCTCCATGAAAAACTGTTTTTT. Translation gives CASSRQLHEKLFF.

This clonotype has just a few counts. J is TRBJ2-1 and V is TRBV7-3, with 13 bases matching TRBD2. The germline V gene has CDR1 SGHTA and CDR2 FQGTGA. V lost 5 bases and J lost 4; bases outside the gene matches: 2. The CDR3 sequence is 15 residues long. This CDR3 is CASSELAGGYNEQFF. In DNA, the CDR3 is TGTGCCAGCAGCGAACTAGCGGGGGGGTACAATGAGCAGTTCTTC.

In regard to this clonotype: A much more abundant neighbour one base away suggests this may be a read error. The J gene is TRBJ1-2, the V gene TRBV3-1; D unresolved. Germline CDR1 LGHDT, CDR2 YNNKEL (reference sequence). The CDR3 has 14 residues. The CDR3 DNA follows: TGTGCCGGCAGCCTGAGACGGACTGGGTATGGCTACACCTTC. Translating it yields CAGSLRRTGYGYTF.

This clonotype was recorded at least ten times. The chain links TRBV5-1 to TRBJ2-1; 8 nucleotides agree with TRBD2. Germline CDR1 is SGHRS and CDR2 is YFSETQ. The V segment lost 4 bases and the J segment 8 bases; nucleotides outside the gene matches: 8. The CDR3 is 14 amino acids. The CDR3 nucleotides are TGCGCCAGCAGCGCCGGGACTAGTGGATATGAGCAGTTCTTC. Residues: CASSAGTSGYEQFF. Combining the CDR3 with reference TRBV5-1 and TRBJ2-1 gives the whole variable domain KAGVTQTPRYLIKTRGQQVTLSCSPISGHRSVSWYQQTPGQGLQFLFEYFSETQRNKGNFPGRFSGRQFSNSRSEMNVSTLELGDSALYLCASSAGTSGYEQFFGPGTRLTVL.

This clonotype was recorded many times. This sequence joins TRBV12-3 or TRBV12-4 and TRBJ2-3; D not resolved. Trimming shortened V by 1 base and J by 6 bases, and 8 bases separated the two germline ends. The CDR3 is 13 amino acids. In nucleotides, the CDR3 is TGTGCCAGCAGTTTAGTAGTAGGGGATACGCAGTATTTT. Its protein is CASSLVVGDTQYF.

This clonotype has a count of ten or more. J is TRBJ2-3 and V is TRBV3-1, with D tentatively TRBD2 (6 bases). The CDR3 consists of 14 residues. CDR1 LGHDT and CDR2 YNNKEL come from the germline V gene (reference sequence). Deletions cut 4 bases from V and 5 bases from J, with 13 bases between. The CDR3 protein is CASSLRGGKDTQYF. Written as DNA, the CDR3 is TGTGCCAGCAGCCTCCGAGGCGGGAAAGATACGCAGTATTTT.

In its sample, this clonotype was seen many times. CDR3 sequence (DNA): TGCAGTGCTAGAGGTGATACAGATACGCAGTATTTT. This translates into CSARGDTDTQYF. The J gene is TRBJ2-3, the V gene TRBV20-1, with unresolved D. The germline V and J ends were trimmed by 1 base and 3 bases, with 5 bases remaining between them. CDR1 is DFQATT, CDR2 SNEGSKA, per germline (reference sequence). The CDR3 spans 12 residues.

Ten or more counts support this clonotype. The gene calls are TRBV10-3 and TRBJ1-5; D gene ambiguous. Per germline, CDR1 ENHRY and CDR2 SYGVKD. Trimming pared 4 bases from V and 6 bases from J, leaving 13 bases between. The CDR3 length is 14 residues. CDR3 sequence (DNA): TGTGCCATCAGTGTAGAGGGAATGGGTCAGCCCCAGCATTTT. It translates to CAISVEGMGQPQHF.

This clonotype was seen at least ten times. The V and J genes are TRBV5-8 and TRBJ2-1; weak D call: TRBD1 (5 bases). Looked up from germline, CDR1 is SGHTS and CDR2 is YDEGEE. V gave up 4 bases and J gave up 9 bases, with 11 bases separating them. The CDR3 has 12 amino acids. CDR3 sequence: CASSGGGAEQFF. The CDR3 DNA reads TGTGCCAGCAGCGGCGGTGGGGCTGAGCAGTTCTTC. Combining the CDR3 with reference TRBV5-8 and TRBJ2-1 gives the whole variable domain EAGVTQSPTHLIKTRGQQATLRCSPISGHTSVYWYQQALGLGLQFLLWYDEGEERNRGNFPPRFSGRQFPNYSSELNVNALELEDSALYLCASSGGGAEQFFGPGTRLTVL.

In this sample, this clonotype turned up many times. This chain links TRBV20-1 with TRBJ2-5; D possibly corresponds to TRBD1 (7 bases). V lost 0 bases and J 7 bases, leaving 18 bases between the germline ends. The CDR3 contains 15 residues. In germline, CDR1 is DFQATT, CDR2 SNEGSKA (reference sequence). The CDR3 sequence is CSARDLGGQEGTQYF. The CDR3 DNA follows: TGCAGTGCTAGAGATTTGGGAGGACAGGAAGGGACCCAGTACTTC.

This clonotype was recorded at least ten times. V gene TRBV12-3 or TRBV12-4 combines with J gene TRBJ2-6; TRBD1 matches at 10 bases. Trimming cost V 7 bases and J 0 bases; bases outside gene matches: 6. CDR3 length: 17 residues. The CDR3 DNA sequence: TGTGCCAGCACCCCGGGACAGGGGATCTCTGGGGCCAACGTCCTGACTTTC. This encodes CASTPGQGISGANVLTF.

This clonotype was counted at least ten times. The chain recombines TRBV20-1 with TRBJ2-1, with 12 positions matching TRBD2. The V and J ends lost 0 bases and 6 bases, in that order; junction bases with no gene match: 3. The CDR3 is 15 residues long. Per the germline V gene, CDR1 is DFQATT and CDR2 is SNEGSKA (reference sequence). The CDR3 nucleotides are TGCAGTGCTAGAGATGCACTAGCGGGAGGCAATGAGCAGTTCTTC. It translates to CSARDALAGGNEQFF.

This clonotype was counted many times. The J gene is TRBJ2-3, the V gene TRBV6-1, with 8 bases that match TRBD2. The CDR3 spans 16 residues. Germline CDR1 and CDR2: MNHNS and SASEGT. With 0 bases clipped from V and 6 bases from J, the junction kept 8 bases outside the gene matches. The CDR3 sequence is CASSEAWASGWDTQYF. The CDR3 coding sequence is TGTGCCAGCAGTGAAGCCTGGGCTAGCGGGTGGGATACGCAGTATTTT.

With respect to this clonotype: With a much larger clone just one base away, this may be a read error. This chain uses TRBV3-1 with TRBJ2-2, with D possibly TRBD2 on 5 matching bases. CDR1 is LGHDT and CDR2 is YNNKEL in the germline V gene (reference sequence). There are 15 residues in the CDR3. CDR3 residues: CASCQDYRGTGELFF. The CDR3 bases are TGTGCCAGCTGCCAAGATTATCGGGGCACCGGGGAGCTGTTTTTT. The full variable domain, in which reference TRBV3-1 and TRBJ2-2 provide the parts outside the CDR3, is DTAVSQTPKYLVTQMGNDKSIKCEQNLGHDTMYWYKQDSKKFLKIMFSYNNKELIINETVPNRFSPKSPDKAHLNLHINSLELGDSAVYFCASCQDYRGTGELFFGEGSRLTVL.

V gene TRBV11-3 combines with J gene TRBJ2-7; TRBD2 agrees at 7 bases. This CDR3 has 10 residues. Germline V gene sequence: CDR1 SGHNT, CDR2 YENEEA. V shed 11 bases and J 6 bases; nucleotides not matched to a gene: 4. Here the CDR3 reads CASGGGEQYF. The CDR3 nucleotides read TGTGCCTCCGGCGGGGGCGAGCAGTACTTC. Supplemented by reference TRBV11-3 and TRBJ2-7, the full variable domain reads EAGVVQSPRYKIIEKKQPVAFWCNPISGHNTLYWYLQNLGQGPELLIRYENEEAVDDSQLPKDRFSAERLKGVDSTLKIQPAELGDSAVYLCASGGGEQYFGPGTRLTVT.

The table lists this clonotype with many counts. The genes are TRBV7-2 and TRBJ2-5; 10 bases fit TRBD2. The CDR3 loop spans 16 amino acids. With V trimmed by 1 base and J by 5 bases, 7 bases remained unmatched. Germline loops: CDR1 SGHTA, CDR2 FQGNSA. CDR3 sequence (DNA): TGTGCCAGCAGCTTAGAGTTAGCGGGAGGAGGGGAGACCCAGTACTTC. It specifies CASSLELAGGGETQYF.

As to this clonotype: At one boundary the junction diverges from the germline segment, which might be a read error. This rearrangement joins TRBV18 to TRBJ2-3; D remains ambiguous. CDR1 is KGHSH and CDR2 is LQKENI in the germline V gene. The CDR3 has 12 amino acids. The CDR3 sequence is CASSKHTDTQYF. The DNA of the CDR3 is TGTGCCAGCTCAAAACACACAGATACACAGTATTTT.

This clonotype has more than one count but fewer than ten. The CDR3 loop is CASSITSGPGELFF. CDR3 nucleotides: TGTGCCAGCAGCATTACTAGCGGGCCCGGGGAGCTGTTTTTT. V gene TRBV7-6 combines with J gene TRBJ2-2; 9 nucleotides align to TRBD2. The germline V gene has CDR1 SGHVS and CDR2 FNYEAQ. V lost 5 bases to trimming and J lost 6 bases; unmatched junction nucleotides: 4. This CDR3 has 14 residues.

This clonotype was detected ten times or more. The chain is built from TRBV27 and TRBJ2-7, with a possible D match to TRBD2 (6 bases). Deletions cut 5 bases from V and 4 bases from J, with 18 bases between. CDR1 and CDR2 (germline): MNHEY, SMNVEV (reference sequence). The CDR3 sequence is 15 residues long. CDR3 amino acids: CASSIGTGAGYEQYF. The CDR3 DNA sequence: TGTGCCAGCAGTATCGGGACGGGAGCGGGTTACGAGCAGTACTTC.

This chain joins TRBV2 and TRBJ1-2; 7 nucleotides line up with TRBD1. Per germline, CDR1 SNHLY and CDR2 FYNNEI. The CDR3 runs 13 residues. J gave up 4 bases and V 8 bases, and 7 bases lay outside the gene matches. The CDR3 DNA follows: TGTGCCAGCTGGAGGGGACAGTTCTATGGCTACACCTTC. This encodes CASWRGQFYGYTF.

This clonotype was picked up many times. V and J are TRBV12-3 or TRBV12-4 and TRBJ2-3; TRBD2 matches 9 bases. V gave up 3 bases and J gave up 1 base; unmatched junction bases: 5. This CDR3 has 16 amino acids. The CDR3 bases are TGTGCCAGCAGTTTCCGGGGCGGGGGGGGCACAGATACGCAGTATTTT. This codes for CASSFRGGGGTDTQYF.

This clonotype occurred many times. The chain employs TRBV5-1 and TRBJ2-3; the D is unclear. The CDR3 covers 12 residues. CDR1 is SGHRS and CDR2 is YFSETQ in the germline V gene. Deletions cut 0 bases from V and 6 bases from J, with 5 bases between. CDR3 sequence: CASSLEVDTQYF. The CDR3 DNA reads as TGCGCCAGCAGCTTGGAGGTGGATACGCAGTATTTT.

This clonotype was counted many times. The CDR3 DNA reads as TGCAGGGGGGACCGGGAACTCAGTATAGCTTTCTTT. Protein: CRGDRELSIAFF. The rearrangement uses TRBV20-1 and TRBJ1-1; a possible D gene is TRBD1 (5 bases). The CDR3 totals 12 residues. Looked up from germline, CDR1 is DFQATT and CDR2 is SNEGSKA (reference sequence).

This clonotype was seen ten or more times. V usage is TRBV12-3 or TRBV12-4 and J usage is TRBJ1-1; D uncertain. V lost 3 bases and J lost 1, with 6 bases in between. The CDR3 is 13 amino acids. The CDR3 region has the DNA TGTGCCAGCAGTTTGAACCCGAACACTGAAGCTTTCTTT. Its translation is CASSLNPNTEAFF.

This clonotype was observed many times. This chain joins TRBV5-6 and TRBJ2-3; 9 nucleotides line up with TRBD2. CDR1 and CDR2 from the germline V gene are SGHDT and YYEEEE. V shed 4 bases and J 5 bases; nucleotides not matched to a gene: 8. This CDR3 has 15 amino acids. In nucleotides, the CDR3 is TGTGCCAGCAGCGGTGAGCGGGGGGTTGGAGATACGCAGTATTTT. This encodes CASSGERGVGDTQYF.

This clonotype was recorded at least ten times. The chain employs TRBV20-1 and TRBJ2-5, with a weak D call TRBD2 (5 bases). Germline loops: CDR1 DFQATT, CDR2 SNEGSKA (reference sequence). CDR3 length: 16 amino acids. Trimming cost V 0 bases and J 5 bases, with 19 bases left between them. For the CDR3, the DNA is TGCAGTGCTAGAGAGGAGGCACTAGGCTCGAGTGAGACCCAGTACTTC. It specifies CSAREEALGSSETQYF.

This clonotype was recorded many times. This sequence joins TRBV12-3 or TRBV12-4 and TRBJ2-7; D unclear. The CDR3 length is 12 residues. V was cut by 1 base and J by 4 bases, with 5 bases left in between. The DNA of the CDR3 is TGTGCCAGCAGTTTAGACCCTTACGAGCAGTACTTC. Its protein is CASSLDPYEQYF.